Presented here are 31 T cell receptor beta chains from one specimen sequenced in a study of post-analysis software for immune sequencing data. Study-level points and caveats: The five TRBV segments detected at higher frequency in patients than in controls included TRBV5-6, TRBV5-1 and TRBV20-1.

Each TCR beta cDNA library carried unique molecular identifiers. TCRdb reprocessed the PCR reads with MiXCR, giving one entry per CDR3 protein. The sample has about 500,000 distinct CDR3 sequences; roughly 45% are singletons. These TCRs are of unknown antigen specificity. The source material was blood. These receptors originate from a girl aged 5-17 years with multiple sclerosis.

The rearrangement uses TRBV28 and TRBJ2-3; D may be TRBD2 (5 bases). The ends were cut back, 1 base at V and 0 bases at J, with 8 bases in the middle. Germline CDR1 reads MDHEN; CDR2 reads SYDVKM. This CDR3 is 15 amino acids long. The CDR3 sequence: CASSLFAGSTDTQYF. DNA of the CDR3: TGTGCCAGCAGTTTATTTGCGGGTAGCACAGATACGCAGTATTTT.

This clonotype showed up just a few times. The V gene is TRBV12-3 or TRBV12-4, the J gene TRBJ1-5; D remains ambiguous. The CDR3 is 17 amino acids. V dropped 3 bases and J dropped 0 bases, with 15 bases sitting between them. The CDR3 region is CASSFLSPDGSNQPQHF. The CDR3 coding sequence is TGTGCCAGCAGTTTTCTGTCCCCGGATGGTAGCAATCAGCCCCAGCATTTT.

The CDR3 loop reads CASSTSRRSPDTQYF. The CDR3, as DNA: TGTGCCAGCAGCACAAGCCGGCGGTCACCAGATACGCAGTATTTT. V and J are TRBV9 and TRBJ2-3; D is ambiguous. Germline V lookup: CDR1 SGDLS, CDR2 YYNGEE. The V gene lost 4 bases and the J gene lost 4 bases, with 16 bases spanning the gap. The CDR3 loop spans 15 amino acids.

J is TRBJ2-1 and V is TRBV12-5; the D is unclear. There are 14 residues in the CDR3. The V and J ends lost 2 bases and 5 bases respectively, with 10 bases between them. Per germline, CDR1 LGHNT and CDR2 FRNRAP. The CDR3 sequence is CASGLWAENNEQFF. CDR3 sequence (DNA): TGTGCTAGTGGTTTGTGGGCGGAAAACAATGAGCAGTTCTTC.

To note about this clonotype: Relative to the germline gene, one junction end is altered; a read error may explain this. The chain carries TRBV6-5 and TRBJ2-1; a possible D gene is TRBD1 (6 bases). The length of the CDR3 is 15 residues. From germline, CDR1 is MNHEY and CDR2 SVGAGI. The CDR3 loop is CASRYRDNSYNEQCF. CDR3 coding DNA: TGTGCCAGCAGATACAGGGATAACTCCTACAATGAGCAGTGCTTC.

DNA of the CDR3: TGTGCCAGCTCACCAAATCTCGGAGAGACCCAGTACTTC. This encodes CASSPNLGETQYF. This chain joins TRBV18 and TRBJ2-5; D is unresolved. The V and J ends lost 2 bases and 4 bases respectively, with 8 bases between them. Germline values: CDR1 KGHSH, CDR2 LQKENI. This CDR3 spans 13 amino acids.

The chain carries TRBV10-3 and TRBJ2-1, with 10 positions matching TRBD1. CDR3 length: 14 residues. Germline-derived CDR1 and CDR2 are ENHRY and SYGVKD. V shed 6 bases, J shed 3 bases, and the junction held 2 bases outside the gene matches. This chain's CDR3 is CAISGTGDYNEQFF. Here the CDR3 DNA reads TGTGCCATCAGCGGGACAGGGGACTACAATGAGCAGTTCTTC.

This clonotype turned up a few times. The V and J genes are TRBV28 and TRBJ2-7; weak D call: TRBD1 (6 bases). This CDR3 comprises 15 residues. Germline values: CDR1 MDHEN, CDR2 SYDVKM. V was trimmed by 8 bases and J by 4 bases, leaving 21 bases between them. CDR3 coding DNA: TGTGCCAGCTGGGGGTTACACAGGGCGTCATACGAGCAGTACTTC. Translated: CASWGLHRASYEQYF.

The V gene is TRBV3-1, the J gene TRBJ1-2; unclear D gene. This CDR3 spans 13 amino acids. Germline V CDR1 and CDR2: LGHDT, YNNKEL (reference sequence). V lost 6 bases and J lost 6, with 14 bases in between. CDR3 coding DNA: TGTGCCAGCAGTCCCCTTCTATCCGATGGCTACACCTTC. This sequence encodes CASSPLLSDGYTF. Variable domain in full (rest from reference TRBV3-1 and TRBJ1-2): DTAVSQTPKYLVTQMGNDKSIKCEQNLGHDTMYWYKQDSKKFLKIMFSYNNKELIINETVPNRFSPKSPDKAHLNLHINSLELGDSAVYFCASSPLLSDGYTFGSGTRLTVV.

V and J are TRBV11-2 and TRBJ2-5, with D possibly TRBD1 on 5 matching bases. The V gene's germline CDR1 is SGHAT and CDR2 FQNNGV. The CDR3 is 16 amino acids. Trimming took 0 bases from V and 5 from J, leaving 16 bases between them. The chain's CDR3 is CASSLDDGLAGETQYF. CDR3 nucleotides: TGTGCCAGCAGCTTAGACGATGGCCTCGCAGGGGAGACCCAGTACTTC. Full variable domain (rest looked up from reference TRBV11-2 and TRBJ2-5): EAGVAQSPRYKIIEKRQSVAFWCNPISGHATLYWYQQILGQGPKLLIQFQNNGVVDDSQLPKDRFSAERLKGVDSTLKIQPAKLEDSAVYLCASSLDDGLAGETQYFGPGTRLLVL.

The V and J genes are TRBV10-3 and TRBJ1-2; 8 bases map to TRBD1. The CDR3 is made up of 15 amino acids. Germline V CDR1 and CDR2: ENHRY, SYGVKD. The junction had 4 bases not matched to a gene; V was cut back by 3 bases and J by 1 base. CDR3 sequence: CAISDTTGGNYGYTF. The DNA of the CDR3 is TGTGCCATCAGTGACACAACAGGGGGTAACTATGGCTACACCTTC.

This clonotype was recorded a few times. The rearrangement joins TRBV2 to TRBJ2-1; 7 positions agree with TRBD1. This CDR3 region has 14 residues. V shed 7 bases and J 8 bases; nucleotides not matched to a gene: 11. The germline V gene encodes CDR1 SNHLY and CDR2 FYNNEI. CDR3 coding DNA: TGTGCCAGCACTAGGACAGGCCACAGCTATGAGCAGTTCTTC. Translating it yields CASTRTGHSYEQFF.

The chain uses TRBV28 and TRBJ2-5, with D possibly matching TRBD2 (5 bases). Germline V gives CDR1 MDHEN, CDR2 SYDVKM. Trimming cost V 7 bases and J 4 bases, with 16 bases left between them. CDR3 length equals 14 residues. CDR3 nucleotide sequence: TGTGCCAGCAACCCACTAGGGCCAGGAGAGACCCAGTACTTC. Translation gives CASNPLGPGETQYF.

The V and J genes are TRBV20-1 and TRBJ2-6, with a possible D match to TRBD2 (6 bases). CDR1 is DFQATT, CDR2 SNEGSKA, per germline (reference sequence). The germline V and J ends were trimmed by 3 bases and 0 bases, with 12 bases remaining between them. The CDR3 extends over 16 amino acids. The CDR3 DNA reads TGCAGTGCTAGTGGTAGCGGATACTCTGGGGCCAACGTCCTGACTTTC. Its translation is CSASGSGYSGANVLTF.

This clonotype showed up just once. This rearrangement joins TRBV5-1 to TRBJ2-7; possible D gene TRBD1, 6 bases. Germline V gene data show CDR1 as SGHRS and CDR2 as YFSETQ. There are 13 residues in the CDR3. Trimming took 1 base from V and 3 from J, leaving 8 bases between them. In nucleotides, the CDR3 is TGCGCCAGCAGCTTGCTGACAGGCTACGAGCAGTACTTC. It specifies CASSLLTGYEQYF.

This clonotype was detected a few times. The V call is TRBV14, the J call TRBJ2-1; D may correspond to TRBD1 or TRBD2 (5 bases each). The CDR3 is 17 residues long. V was cut by 0 bases and J by 1 base, with 13 bases left in between. The germline V gene encodes CDR1 SGHDN and CDR2 FVKESK. CDR3 loop: CASSQDVGGGSYNEQFF. For the CDR3, the DNA is TGTGCCAGCAGCCAAGATGTAGGTGGGGGATCCTACAATGAGCAGTTCTTC.

This chain joins TRBV12-3 or TRBV12-4 and TRBJ2-1; D is uncertain. V lost 5 bases to trimming and J lost 9 bases, with 14 bases between them. The CDR3 is 13 amino acids. In DNA form, the CDR3 reads TGTGCCAGCAGTGAGGTTGCTCGGAGTGAGCAGTTCTTC. Amino acid sequence: CASSEVARSEQFF.

The rearrangement uses TRBV11-1 and TRBJ2-1; TRBD2 aligns across 8 bases. There are 18 residues in the CDR3. Trimming removed 1 base from V and 6 bases from J; junction bases left unmatched: 14. The germline gives CDR1 SGHAT, CDR2 FQDESV (reference sequence). This CDR3 is CASSLGRLYSGNANEQFF. CDR3 nucleotide sequence: TGTGCCAGCAGCTTAGGTAGGCTCTATAGCGGGAACGCCAATGAGCAGTTCTTC.

The chain links TRBV11-2 to TRBJ2-1; 9 bases agree with TRBD2. The CDR3 is 18 amino acids. Germline lookup yields CDR1 SGHAT and CDR2 FQNNGV. V dropped 5 bases and J dropped 5; count of bases not matched to a gene: 16. The CDR3 loop is CASSVRVAGGPSNNEQFF. The DNA of the CDR3 is TGTGCCAGCAGCGTGAGAGTGGCGGGAGGGCCCTCGAACAATGAGCAGTTCTTC.

The chain uses TRBV4-1 and TRBJ2-7; D remains ambiguous. CDR1 is MGHRA, CDR2 YSYEKL, per germline. V lost 0 bases and J lost 5, with 8 bases in between. This CDR3 is 13 amino acids long. CDR3 in amino acids: CASSQDLRDEQYF. The CDR3 region has the DNA TGCGCCAGCAGCCAAGATCTCCGAGACGAGCAGTACTTC.

The gene calls are TRBV5-1 and TRBJ2-7; D could derive from TRBD1 or TRBD2 (5 bases each). The germline gives CDR1 SGHRS, CDR2 YFSETQ. V was shortened by 3 bases and J by 5 bases, with 12 bases between the two germline ends. CDR3 size: 13 residues. The CDR3 here is CASSWGTRNEQYF. CDR3 DNA: TGCGCCAGCAGCTGGGGCACTAGAAACGAGCAGTACTTC.

In DNA, the CDR3 is TGTGCCAGCAGAGCCGGGACTAGCGGAGTCCTCTCCTACAATGAGCAGTTCTTC. The encoded protein is CASRAGTSGVLSYNEQFF. The chain carries TRBV21-1 and TRBJ2-1; the DNA was not compared with TRBD2, the D call given in the table. TRBV21-1 is a pseudogene segment. This CDR3 is 18 amino acids long.

This clonotype has a handful of counts. The rearrangement links TRBV9 to TRBJ2-7; D may be TRBD2 (5 bases). Deletions cut 8 bases from V and 4 bases from J, with 16 bases between. This CDR3 is built from 13 residues. CDR1 and CDR2 (germline): SGDLS, YYNGEE. The CDR3 DNA follows: TGTGCCAGTCGACTGAGGGTGAGGTACGAGCAGTACTTC. Encoded protein: CASRLRVRYEQYF.

V and J are TRBV10-1 and TRBJ2-1; 7 nucleotides align to TRBD2. Germline loops: CDR1 WNHNN, CDR2 SYGVQD (reference sequence). The CDR3 has 14 amino acids. Losses at the gene ends were 3 bases for V and 3 bases for J; bases not matched to a gene: 2. Here the CDR3 DNA reads TGCGCCAGCAGTGATCGGGAGGACTACAATGAGCAGTTCTTC. Amino acid sequence: CASSDREDYNEQFF.

The J gene is TRBJ2-5, the V gene TRBV12-3 or TRBV12-4, with D tentatively TRBD1 or TRBD2 (5 bases each). The ends were cut back, 1 base at V and 4 bases at J, with 13 bases in the middle. This CDR3 is 15 amino acids long. In DNA, the CDR3 is TGTGCCAGCAGTTTAGGAAGGGACCAGGGAGAGACCCAGTACTTC. Translating it yields CASSLGRDQGETQYF.

This clonotype was observed a single time. The V gene is TRBV19, the J gene TRBJ2-7; TRBD2 aligns across 8 bases. The J segment lost 3 bases and the V segment lost 2 bases, leaving 3 bases of the junction unmatched. Germline values: CDR1 LNHDA, CDR2 SQIVND (reference sequence). The CDR3 runs to 14 residues. The CDR3 loop is CASSITSGLYEQYF. CDR3 nucleotides: TGTGCCAGTAGTATAACTAGCGGTCTCTACGAGCAGTACTTC.

On this clonotype itself: This CDR3 fails to terminate in the conserved phenylalanine or tryptophan, so it likely reflects a read error. The chain employs TRBV29-1 and TRBJ2-5; D unresolved. V lost 4 bases to trimming and J lost 2 bases, with 11 bases between them. This CDR3 spans 13 amino acids. The germline V gene has CDR1 SQVTM and CDR2 ANQGSEA. CDR3 amino acids: CSVGRAAQETQYC. CDR3 DNA sequence: TGCAGCGTTGGTCGGGCGGCACAAGAGACCCAGTACTGC.

Concerning this clonotype: One end of the junction fails to match germline, which may point to a read error. The rearrangement joins TRBV29-1 to TRBJ1-1, with D uncertain. Germline loops: CDR1 SQVTM, CDR2 ANQGSEA. CDR3 length: 13 residues. The CDR3 is CSVDLTENIEAFF. In nucleotides, the CDR3 is TGCAGCGTCGATTTGACCGAGAACATTGAAGCTTTCTTT.

The chain joins TRBV10-3 to TRBJ2-1; TRBD2 aligns across 11 bases. Germline values: CDR1 ENHRY, CDR2 SYGVKD. CDR3 length: 18 residues. V lost 2 bases to trimming and J lost 2 bases; unmatched junction nucleotides: 8. CDR3 DNA: TGTGCCATCAGTGAGGGGGCTAGCGGGAGGTCACCCTACAATGAGCAGTTCTTC. This translates into CAISEGASGRSPYNEQFF.

This chain connects TRBV6-1 to TRBJ2-1, with TRBD2 matching 11 bases. Looked up from germline, CDR1 is MNHNS and CDR2 is SASEGT. V gave up 6 bases and J gave up 5 bases; unmatched junction bases: 6. This CDR3 is built from 15 residues. CDR3 DNA sequence: TGTGCCAGCAGACCACTAGCGGGAGACGACAATGAGCAGTTCTTC. The encoded protein is CASRPLAGDDNEQFF.

The chain couples TRBV27 to TRBJ2-5; the D is unclear. CDR1 is MNHEY, CDR2 SMNVEV, per germline (reference sequence). The CDR3 is 14 amino acids. V was pared by 4 bases and J by 4 bases, with 13 bases between. The CDR3 DNA reads as TGTGCCAGCAGTTCCTCGGACGGCCGAGAGACCCAGTACTTC. This gives the protein CASSSSDGRETQYF.